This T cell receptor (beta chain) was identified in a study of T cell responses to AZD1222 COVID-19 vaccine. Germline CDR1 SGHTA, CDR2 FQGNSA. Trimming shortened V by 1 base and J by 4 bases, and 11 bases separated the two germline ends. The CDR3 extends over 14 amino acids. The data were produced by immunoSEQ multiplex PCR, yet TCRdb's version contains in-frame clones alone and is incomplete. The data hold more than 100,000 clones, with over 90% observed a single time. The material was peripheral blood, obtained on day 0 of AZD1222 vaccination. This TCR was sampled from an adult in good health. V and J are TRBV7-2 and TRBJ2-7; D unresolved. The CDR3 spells CASSLGLYGYEQYF. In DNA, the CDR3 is TGTGCCAGCAGCTTAGGTCTCTATGGGTACGAGCAGTACTTC.